This is a list of T cell receptor beta chains from one sample in a study of blood T cell repertoires in COVID-19. Produced via immunoSEQ multiplex PCR; TCRdb's table is partial and in-frame only. This sample has under 200,000 clones, with roughly nine tenths found just once. Sequencing was carried out using peripheral blood. The receptors here all came from a woman of 80 years or more in a cohort sampled during active or convalescent COVID-19. Both conserved end residues are part of each CDR3. The order of the fields is J gene, D gene, clone size, V gene, CDR3 DNA, CDR3 protein. A D gene is named only where the DNA matches it firmly. Only part of the rows carry a size: once, few, many, or a class if the clone is expanded.

TRBJ1-1	.	.	TRBV3-1/TRBV3-2	TGTGCCAGCAGCCAAACGAGGGACACTGAAGCTTTCTTT	CASSQTRDTEAFF
TRBJ2-1	TRBD2	.	TRBV28	TGTGCCAGCAGTTCTCCGGGACTAGCGGGGAGGGGTGAGCAGTTCTTC	CASSSPGLAGRGEQFF
TRBJ1-2	.	.	TRBV2	TGTGCCAACGAGGCCGACCTTTCTTTCAACTATGGCTACACCTTC	CANEADLSFNYGYTF
TRBJ2-2	.	once	TRBV6-2/TRBV6-3	TGTGCCAGCAGTTACCGCCTCAGGGGCACCGGGGAGCTGTTTTTT	CASSYRLRGTGELFF
TRBJ2-2	TRBD2	.	TRBV7-8	TGTGCCAGCAGCTTACTCGGGACTAGCCTTACCAACACCGGGGAGCTGTTTTTT	CASSLLGTSLTNTGELFF
TRBJ1-5	TRBD1	.	TRBV28	TGTGCCAGCAGTCCCACTGAGTTACAGGGGAGTACTCAGCCCCAGCATTTT	CASSPTELQGSTQPQHF
TRBJ2-1	TRBD2	.	TRBV7-9	TGTGCCAGCAGCGCTATCTTGACTAGCAGTGAGCAGTTCTTC	CASSAILTSSEQFF
TRBJ2-3	TRBD1	few	TRBV7-6	TGTGCCAGCAGCTTACCGCCGGGGACAGGTGATACGCAGTATTTT	CASSLPPGTGDTQYF
TRBJ1-2	.	once	TRBV15	TGTGCCACCAGCAGAGTGAGACAGGCAACCTATGGCTACACCTTC	CATSRVRQATYGYTF
TRBJ1-2	TRBD1	few	TRBV7-6	TGTGCCAGCAGCGACGGACAGGGGGTAAATGGCTACACCTTC	CASSDGQGVNGYTF
TRBJ2-2	.	.	TRBV10-2	TGCGCCAGCAGGGGCAGGCTCGCGAACACCGGGGAGCTGTTTTTT	CASRGRLANTGELFF
TRBJ1-1	.	.	TRBV18	TGTGCCAGCTCACGGACGGACGGGATGAACACTGAAGCTTTCTTT	CASSRTDGMNTEAFF
TRBJ2-3	.	.	TRBV2	TGTGCCAGCAGGAGGGTTTTAGATACGCAGTATTTT	CASRRVLDTQYF
TRBJ1-5	.	once	TRBV27	TGTGCCAGCAGGGGGCAGGAATGGGGCAATCAGCCCCAGCATTTT	CASRGQEWGNQPQHF
TRBJ2-1	.	.	TRBV11-3	TGTGCCAGCAGCCCATCCGACTGGTACTCCTACAATGAGCAGTTCTTC	CASSPSDWYSYNEQFF
TRBJ1-3	.	.	TRBV5-4	TGTGCCAGCAGCTTGTCGGGACTGAACTCTGGAAACACCATATATTTT	CASSLSGLNSGNTIYF
TRBJ2-5	TRBD2	.	TRBV5-1	TGCGCCAGCAGCCCAGCGGGGGCCGTTGAGACCCAGTACTTC	CASSPAGAVETQYF
TRBJ2-5	TRBD1	.	TRBV24-1	TGTGCCACCAGTGACACCTTAGGACAGGGTTTTCGGGAGACCCAGTACTTC	CATSDTLGQGFRETQYF
TRBJ2-7	TRBD2	.	TRBV7-2	TGTGCCAGCAGCCTAATGGGACTAGCGGGGAGTACCTACGAGCAGTACTTC	CASSLMGLAGSTYEQYF
TRBJ1-2	.	.	TRBV5-1	TGCGCCAGCAGCTTAGGGGACTTAGGAAACTATGGCTACACCTTC	CASSLGDLGNYGYTF
TRBJ1-1	TRBD1	once	TRBV19	TGTGCCAGTAGTCTACCAGGGGGCATGAACACTGAAGCTTTCTTT	CASSLPGGMNTEAFF
TRBJ1-6	TRBD1	.	TRBV19	TGTGCCAGTAGTATGGCAGGGGGCGCGACACCCCTCCACTTT	CASSMAGGATPLHF
TRBJ1-6	.	once	TRBV6-5	TGTGCCAGCAGAAGCAGGGTTGGAAATTCACCCCTCCACTTT	CASRSRVGNSPLHF
TRBJ2-7	TRBD2	.	TRBV27	TGTGCCAGCAAACCCGTGGGGGGGGGTCCTTACGAGCAGTACTTC	CASKPVGGGPYEQYF
TRBJ1-6	.	.	TRBV5-6	TGTGCCAGCAGCTTGGAGCGGATTAATTCACCCCTCCACTTT	CASSLERINSPLHF
TRBJ2-2	TRBD2	once	TRBV5-1	TGCGCCAGCAGCGTGGGACTAGCGGGGCAGTACACCGGGGAGCTGTTTTTT	CASSVGLAGQYTGELFF
TRBJ2-7	TRBD2	few	TRBV5-4	TGTGCCAGCAGCTTCACTAGCGGGGGTGAGCAGTACTTC	CASSFTSGGEQYF
TRBJ1-4	.	.	TRBV9	TGTGCCAGCAGCGCCTATGACAGGTTTAATGAAAAACTGTTTTTT	CASSAYDRFNEKLFF
TRBJ1-6	TRBD1	.	TRBV9	TGTGCCAGCAGCGCCTCCGGGACAGATAATTCACCCCTCCACTTT	CASSASGTDNSPLHF
TRBJ1-6	.	.	TRBV9	TGTGCCAGCAGCGGACTTGGGTCACCCCTCCACTTT	CASSGLGSPLHF
TRBJ1-1	.	.	TRBV24-1	TGTGCCACCAGTGCCGGGGAAACTGAAGCTTTCTTT	CATSAGETEAFF
TRBJ1-2	.	.	TRBV6-6	TGTGCCAGCAGTTCGGGGATCCGGGACTATGGCTACACCTTC	CASSSGIRDYGYTF
TRBJ1-1	.	.	TRBV20-1	TGCAGTGCTTCAGCGAGGACTGAAGCTTTCTTT	CSASARTEAFF
TRBJ2-7	.	.	TRBV5-1	TGCGCCAGCAACTTGGGAGGCCCGCATTACGAGCAGTACTTC	CASNLGGPHYEQYF
TRBJ1-1	TRBD1	.	TRBV5-6	TGTGCCAGCAGCCTTTTTGCAGGGGGAACTGAAGCTTTCTTT	CASSLFAGGTEAFF
TRBJ2-1	TRBD2	.	TRBV11-2	TGTGCCAGCAGCTTAGATCCAAGACTAGCGGGGGGACCATACAATGAGCAGTTCTTC	CASSLDPRLAGGPYNEQFF
TRBJ1-4	TRBD1	.	TRBV3-1/TRBV3-2	TGTGCCAGCAGCCCTAGAAGCGACAGGGTCAGGGAAAAACTGTTTTTT	CASSPRSDRVREKLFF
TRBJ1-5	TRBD1	.	TRBV7-8	TGTGCCAGCAGCTTAGTAGGGGGCGGTTCTGGTCAGCCCCAGCATTTT	CASSLVGGGSGQPQHF